The T cell receptor beta chain described here comes from a study of cytomegalovirus exposure and HLA in healthy donors. The study sampled nominally healthy donors, though unrecorded immune exposures were likely. The CDR3 runs 14 residues. Germline V gene sequence: CDR1 SGHTA, CDR2 FQGNSA. The V gene lost 5 bases and the J gene lost 3 bases, with 12 bases spanning the gap. Primers for the PCR totalled 60 Vbeta and 13 Jbeta. TCRdb's table, derived via immunoSEQ multiplex PCR, lists solely in-frame clones and lacks some. The sample has about 140,000 clones; the top ten hold 0.96%. The origin of this receptor is a male donor in good health and CMV-seronegative. The chain joins TRBV7-2 to TRBJ2-3; possibly TRBD2 for D (6 bases). Material for sequencing was PBMCs. The DNA for the CDR3 is TGTGCCAGCAGCCATGGAGGGGAAACAGATACGCAGTATTTT. Its translation is CASSHGGETDTQYF. The full variable domain, in which reference TRBV7-2 and TRBJ2-3 provide the parts outside the CDR3, is GAGVSQSPSNKVTEKGKDVELRCDPISGHTALYWYRQSLGQGLEFLIYFQGNSAPDKSGLPSDRFSAERTGGSVSTLTIQRTQQEDSAVYLCASSHGGETDTQYFGPGTRLTVL.